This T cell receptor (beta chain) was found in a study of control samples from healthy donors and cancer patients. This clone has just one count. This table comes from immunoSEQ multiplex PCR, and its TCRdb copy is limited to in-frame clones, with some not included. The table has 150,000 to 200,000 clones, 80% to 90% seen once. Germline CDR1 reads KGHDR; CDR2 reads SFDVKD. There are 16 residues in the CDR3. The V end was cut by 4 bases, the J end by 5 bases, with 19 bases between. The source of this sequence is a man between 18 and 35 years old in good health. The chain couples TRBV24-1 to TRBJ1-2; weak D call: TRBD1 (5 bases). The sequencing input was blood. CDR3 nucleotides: TGTGCCACCAGTGACACTGGGACTGCTTATGGGTATGGCTACACCTTC. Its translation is CATSDTGTAYGYGYTF.